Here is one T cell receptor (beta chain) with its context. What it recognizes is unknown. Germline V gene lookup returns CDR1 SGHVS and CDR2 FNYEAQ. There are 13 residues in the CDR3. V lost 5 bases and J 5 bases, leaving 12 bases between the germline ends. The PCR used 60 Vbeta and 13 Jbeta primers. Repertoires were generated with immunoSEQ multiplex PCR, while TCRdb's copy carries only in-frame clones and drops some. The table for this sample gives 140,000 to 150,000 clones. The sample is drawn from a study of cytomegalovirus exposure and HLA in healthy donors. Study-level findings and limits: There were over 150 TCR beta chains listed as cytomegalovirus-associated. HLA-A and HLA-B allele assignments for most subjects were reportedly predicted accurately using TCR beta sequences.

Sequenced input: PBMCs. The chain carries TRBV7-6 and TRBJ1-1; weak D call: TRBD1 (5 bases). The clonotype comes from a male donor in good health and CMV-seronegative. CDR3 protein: CASSPKPGTEAFF. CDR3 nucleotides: TGTGCCAGCAGCCCAAAACCAGGGACTGAAGCTTTCTTT.